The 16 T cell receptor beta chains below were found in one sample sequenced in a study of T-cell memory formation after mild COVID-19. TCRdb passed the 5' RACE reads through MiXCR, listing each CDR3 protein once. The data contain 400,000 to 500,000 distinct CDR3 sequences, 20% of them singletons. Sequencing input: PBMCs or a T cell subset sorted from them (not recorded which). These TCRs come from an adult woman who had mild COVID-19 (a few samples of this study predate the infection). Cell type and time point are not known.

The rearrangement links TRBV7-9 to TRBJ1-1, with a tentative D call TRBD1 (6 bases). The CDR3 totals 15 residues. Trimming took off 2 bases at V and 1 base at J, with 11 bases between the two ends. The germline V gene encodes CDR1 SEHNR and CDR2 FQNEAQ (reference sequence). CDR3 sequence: CASSLPRTANTEAFF. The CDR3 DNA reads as TGTGCCAGCAGCTTACCCCGGACAGCGAACACTGAAGCTTTCTTT.

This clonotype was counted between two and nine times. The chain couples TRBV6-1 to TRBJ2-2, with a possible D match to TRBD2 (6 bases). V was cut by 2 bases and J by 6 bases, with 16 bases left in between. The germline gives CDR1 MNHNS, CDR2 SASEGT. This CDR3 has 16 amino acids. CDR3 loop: CASSEWGERRAGELFF. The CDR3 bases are TGTGCCAGCAGTGAATGGGGGGAGCGGCGAGCCGGGGAGCTGTTTTTT.

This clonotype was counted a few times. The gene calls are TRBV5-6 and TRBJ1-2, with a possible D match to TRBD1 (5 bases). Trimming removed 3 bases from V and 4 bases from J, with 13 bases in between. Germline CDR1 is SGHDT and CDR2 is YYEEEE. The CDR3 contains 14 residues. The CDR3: CASSWGTGIYGYTF. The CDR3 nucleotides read TGTGCCAGCAGCTGGGGGACCGGGATCTATGGCTACACCTTC.

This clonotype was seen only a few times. The CDR3 DNA is TGCGCCAGCAGCTCACGAGCGGGAGGGCAGAATGAGCAGTTCTTC. Protein: CASSSRAGGQNEQFF. This rearrangement joins TRBV5-1 to TRBJ2-1; 10 bases match TRBD2. V was pared by 3 bases and J by 7 bases, with 7 bases of the junction left unmatched. The CDR3 is 15 residues long. Per the germline V gene, CDR1 is SGHRS and CDR2 is YFSETQ. The full variable domain, in which reference TRBV5-1 and TRBJ2-1 provide the parts outside the CDR3, is KAGVTQTPRYLIKTRGQQVTLSCSPISGHRSVSWYQQTPGQGLQFLFEYFSETQRNKGNFPGRFSGRQFSNSRSEMNVSTLELGDSALYLCASSSRAGGQNEQFFGPGTRLTVL.

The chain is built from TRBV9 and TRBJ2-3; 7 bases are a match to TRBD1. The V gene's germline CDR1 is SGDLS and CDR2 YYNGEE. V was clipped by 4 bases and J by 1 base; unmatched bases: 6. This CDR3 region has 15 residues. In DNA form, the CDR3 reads TGTGCCAGCAGCCCCAGACAGGGCCGCACAGATACGCAGTATTTT. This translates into CASSPRQGRTDTQYF.

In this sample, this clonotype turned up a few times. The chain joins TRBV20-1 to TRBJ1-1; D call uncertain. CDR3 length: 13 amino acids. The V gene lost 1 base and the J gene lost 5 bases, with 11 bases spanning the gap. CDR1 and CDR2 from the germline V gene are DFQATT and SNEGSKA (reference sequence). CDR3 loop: CSARVGFNTEAFF. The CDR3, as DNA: TGCAGTGCTAGAGTCGGGTTTAATACTGAAGCTTTCTTT.

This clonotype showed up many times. As DNA, the CDR3 is TGTGCCAGCAGCCCGCGGACAGGGGCTAACACTGAAGCTTTCTTT. This encodes CASSPRTGANTEAFF. The chain employs TRBV7-8 and TRBJ1-1; TRBD1 matches at 9 bases. The CDR3 runs to 15 residues. The V and J ends lost 5 bases and 2 bases, in that order; junction bases with no gene match: 6. Germline CDR1 is SGHVS and CDR2 is FQNEAQ.

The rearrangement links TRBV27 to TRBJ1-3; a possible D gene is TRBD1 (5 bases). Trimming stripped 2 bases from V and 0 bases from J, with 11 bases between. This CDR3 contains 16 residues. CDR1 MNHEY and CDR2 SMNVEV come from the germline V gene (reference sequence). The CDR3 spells CASSLRPGGSGNTIYF. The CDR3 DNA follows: TGTGCCAGCAGTTTACGGCCCGGGGGCTCTGGAAACACCATATATTTT.

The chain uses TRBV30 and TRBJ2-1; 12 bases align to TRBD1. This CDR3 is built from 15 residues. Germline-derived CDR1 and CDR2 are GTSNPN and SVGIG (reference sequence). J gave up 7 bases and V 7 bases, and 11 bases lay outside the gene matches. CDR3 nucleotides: TGTGCCTCACATTACCGGGACAGGGGGCGAAATGAGCAGTTCTTC. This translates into CASHYRDRGRNEQFF.

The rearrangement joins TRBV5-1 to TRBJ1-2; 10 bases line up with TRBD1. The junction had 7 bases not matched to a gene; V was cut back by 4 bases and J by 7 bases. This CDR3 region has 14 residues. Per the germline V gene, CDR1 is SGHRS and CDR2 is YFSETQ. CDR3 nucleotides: TGCGCCAGCAGCATAGACAGGGGGCAAAGTGGCTACACCTTC. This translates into CASSIDRGQSGYTF.

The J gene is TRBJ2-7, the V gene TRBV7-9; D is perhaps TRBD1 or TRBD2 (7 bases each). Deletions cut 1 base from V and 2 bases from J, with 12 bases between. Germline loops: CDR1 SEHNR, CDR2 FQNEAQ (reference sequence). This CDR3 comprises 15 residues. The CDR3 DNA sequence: TGTGCCAGCAGCTTAGGGGGAGGGGGCACCTACGAGCAGTACTTC. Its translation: CASSLGGGGTYEQYF.

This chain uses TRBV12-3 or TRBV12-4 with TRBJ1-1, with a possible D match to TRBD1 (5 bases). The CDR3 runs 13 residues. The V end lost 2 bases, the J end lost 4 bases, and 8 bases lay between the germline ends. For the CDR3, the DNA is TGTGCCAGCAGTTTACTCGGGGCCACTGAAGCTTTCTTT. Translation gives CASSLLGATEAFF.

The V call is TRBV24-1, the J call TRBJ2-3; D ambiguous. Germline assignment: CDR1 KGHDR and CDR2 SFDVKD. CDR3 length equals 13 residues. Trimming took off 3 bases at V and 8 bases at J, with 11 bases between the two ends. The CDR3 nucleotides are TGTGCCACCAGTGATCCGTCCCCGCCTACGCAGTATTTT. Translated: CATSDPSPPTQYF.

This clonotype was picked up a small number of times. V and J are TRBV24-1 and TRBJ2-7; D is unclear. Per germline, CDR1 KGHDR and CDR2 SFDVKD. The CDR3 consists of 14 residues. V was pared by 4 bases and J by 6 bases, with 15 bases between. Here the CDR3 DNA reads TGTGCCACCAGTGACCCACTCACCACCGGCGAGCAGTACTTC. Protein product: CATSDPLTTGEQYF.

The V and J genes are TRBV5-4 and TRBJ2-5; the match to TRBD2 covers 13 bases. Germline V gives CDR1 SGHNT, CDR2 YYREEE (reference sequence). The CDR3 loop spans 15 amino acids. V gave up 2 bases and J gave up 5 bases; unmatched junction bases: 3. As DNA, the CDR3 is TGTGCCAGCAGCTTTGGGACTAGCGGGGCGGAGACCCAGTACTTC. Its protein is CASSFGTSGAETQYF.

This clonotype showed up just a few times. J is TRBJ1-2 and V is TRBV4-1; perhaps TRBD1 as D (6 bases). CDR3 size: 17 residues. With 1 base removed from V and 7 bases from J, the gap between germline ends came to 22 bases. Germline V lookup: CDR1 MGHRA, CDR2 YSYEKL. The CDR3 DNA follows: TGCGCCAGCAGCCAAGCAGCTCGGGCAGAGGGGGAGGGTGGCTACACCTTC. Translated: CASSQAARAEGEGGYTF.